These 15 T cell receptor beta chains were sequenced from one sample in a study of tumor-infiltrating lymphocytes in localized non-small cell lung cancer. The method was immunoSEQ multiplex PCR; TCRdb's version includes in-frame clones alone and lacks a portion of them. The sample lists more than 9,500 clones, roughly 82% occurring once. The sample comprised uninvolved lung tissue not adjacent to the tumor. Every receptor here comes from a human donor with non-small cell lung cancer.

The chain joins TRBV5-4 to TRBJ2-3; the match to TRBD2 covers 7 bases. The CDR3 is 16 residues long. Germline CDR1 is SGHNT and CDR2 is YYREEE (reference sequence). The V segment lost 1 base and the J segment 2 bases; nucleotides outside the gene matches: 7. Here the CDR3 reads CASSLPRRGDTDTQYF. CDR3 nucleotide sequence: TGTGCCAGCAGCTTGCCCCGACGGGGGGACACAGATACGCAGTATTTT.

J is TRBJ1-3 and V is TRBV10-3; D is ambiguous. Trimming removed 0 bases at V and 0 bases at J, with 12 bases between. Per germline, CDR1 ENHRY and CDR2 SYGVKD. This CDR3 has 17 amino acids. The DNA of the CDR3 is TGTGCCATCAGTGAGTCGTCAGGAGGTTCCTCTGGAAACACCATATATTTT. Translation: CAISESSGGSSGNTIYF.

V gene TRBV15 combines with J gene TRBJ2-7, with no clear D. Germline CDR1 reads LNHNV; CDR2 reads YYDKDF (reference sequence). This CDR3 comprises 12 residues. Trimming left V 0 bases short and J 3 bases short, with 3 bases between. The CDR3 DNA follows: TGTGCCACCAGCAGAGACTTCTACGAGCAGTACTTC. Its translation: CATSRDFYEQYF. Supplemented by reference TRBV15 and TRBJ2-7, the full variable domain reads DAMVIQNPRYQVTQFGKPVTLSCSQTLNHNVMYWYQQKSSQAPKLLFHYYDKDFNNEADTPDNFQSRRPNTSFCFLDIRSPGLGDTAMYLCATSRDFYEQYFGPGTRLTVT.

The V gene is TRBV29-1, the J gene TRBJ2-2, with 7 bases matching TRBD1. J lost 1 base, V lost 7 bases, and 9 bases had no gene match. The CDR3 runs 15 residues. Germline values: CDR1 SQVTM, CDR2 ANQGSEA. CDR3 region: CSALGQQMNTGELFF. Written as DNA, the CDR3 is TGCAGCGCCCTGGGACAGCAAATGAACACCGGGGAGCTGTTTTTT.

The chain joins TRBV7-2 to TRBJ2-1; tentative D call: TRBD2 (6 bases). Trimming stripped 10 bases from V and 0 bases from J, with 10 bases between. Germline-derived CDR1 and CDR2 are SGHTA and FQGNSA. The CDR3 covers 13 residues. Written as DNA, the CDR3 is TGTGCCACGGGGGAGAGCTCCTACAATGAGCAGTTCTTC. It specifies CATGESSYNEQFF.

This chain uses TRBV14 with TRBJ1-4; no clear D. CDR3 length: 15 amino acids. V lost 3 bases and J lost 7, with 15 bases in between. Germline assignment: CDR1 SGHDN and CDR2 FVKESK. The CDR3 DNA is TGTGCCAGCAGCCACTATTCGATAAGTTCTGAAAAACTGTTTTTT. This encodes CASSHYSISSEKLFF.

V gene TRBV5-1 combines with J gene TRBJ1-1; D remains unclear. V gave up 0 bases and J gave up 7 bases, with 19 bases separating them. The V gene's germline CDR1 is SGHRS and CDR2 YFSETQ. CDR3 size: 16 residues. CDR3: CASSLGDSRLALEAFF. CDR3 nucleotide sequence: TGCGCCAGCAGCTTGGGGGATTCCCGTTTGGCCCTTGAAGCTTTCTTT. Supplemented by reference TRBV5-1 and TRBJ1-1, the full variable domain reads KAGVTQTPRYLIKTRGQQVTLSCSPISGHRSVSWYQQTPGQGLQFLFEYFSETQRNKGNFPGRFSGRQFSNSRSEMNVSTLELGDSALYLCASSLGDSRLALEAFFGQGTRLTVV.

The rearrangement links TRBV4-3 to TRBJ2-7; no firm D call. The germline V gene has CDR1 LGHNA and CDR2 YSLEER. V dropped 1 base and J dropped 3 bases, with 13 bases sitting between them. CDR3 length: 15 amino acids. This CDR3 reads CASSQGEGKFYEQYF. CDR3 nucleotides: TGCGCCAGCAGCCAAGGAGAAGGCAAATTCTACGAGCAGTACTTC.

The chain uses TRBV6-1 and TRBJ1-3; D might be TRBD1 (5 bases). Trimming removed 3 bases at V and 0 bases at J, with 12 bases between. This CDR3 region has 16 residues. Germline CDR1 MNHNS, CDR2 SASEGT. The chain's CDR3 is CASSEGGPISGNTIYF. CDR3 nucleotide sequence: TGTGCCAGCAGTGAGGGGGGACCGATCTCTGGAAACACCATATATTTT.

This clone appeared a single time. The chain employs TRBV5-1 and TRBJ1-2; D remains unclear. Germline assignment: CDR1 SGHRS and CDR2 YFSETQ. The ends were cut back, 2 bases at V and 3 bases at J, with 8 bases in the middle. The CDR3 length is 13 residues. CDR3 sequence reads: CASSFGSYYGYTF. For the CDR3, the DNA is TGCGCCAGCAGCTTTGGATCATACTATGGCTACACCTTC.

This clone was picked up one time. The rearrangement joins TRBV7-3 to TRBJ2-2; D is undetermined. This CDR3 contains 14 residues. Germline CDR1 reads SGHTA; CDR2 reads FQGTGA. Trimming removed 2 bases at V and 2 bases at J, with 6 bases between. CDR3 nucleotide sequence: TGTGCCAGCAGCTTAGGGTCTAACACCGGGGAGCTGTTTTTT. It specifies CASSLGSNTGELFF.

This chain links TRBV5-1 with TRBJ2-7; 7 positions match TRBD2. V lost 4 bases and J lost 0; bases outside the gene matches: 10. This CDR3 is 16 amino acids long. CDR1 and CDR2 (germline): SGHRS, YFSETQ. This CDR3 is CASSADPGGTSYEQYF. CDR3 sequence (DNA): TGCGCCAGCAGCGCGGACCCCGGGGGGACCTCCTACGAGCAGTACTTC.

The chain links TRBV11-3 to TRBJ1-1; TRBD1 agrees at 9 bases. Per the germline V gene, CDR1 is SGHNT and CDR2 is YENEEA. The CDR3 spans 15 residues. Trimming removed 7 bases from V and 1 base from J; junction bases left unmatched: 7. This CDR3 reads CASNPGTGTNTEAFF. CDR3 sequence (DNA): TGTGCCAGCAATCCCGGGACAGGGACGAACACTGAAGCTTTCTTT. The entire variable domain, with the rest obtained from reference TRBV11-3 and TRBJ1-1, is as follows: EAGVVQSPRYKIIEKKQPVAFWCNPISGHNTLYWYLQNLGQGPELLIRYENEEAVDDSQLPKDRFSAERLKGVDSTLKIQPAELGDSAVYLCASNPGTGTNTEAFFGQGTRLTVV.

The CDR3 spells CASSTQQTNYGYTF. In nucleotides, the CDR3 is TGTGCCAGCAGTACCCAACAGACTAACTATGGCTACACCTTC. This rearrangement joins TRBV6-1 to TRBJ1-2; D unresolved. Germline V CDR1 and CDR2: MNHNS, SASEGT. CDR3 length: 14 residues. The germline V and J ends were trimmed by 5 bases and 0 bases, with 10 bases remaining between them.

CDR3 bases: TGCGCCAGCAGCCTTGGGACAGGGAATGAAAAACTGTTTTTT. Encoded protein: CASSLGTGNEKLFF. The chain joins TRBV5-1 to TRBJ1-4, with 9 positions matching TRBD1. J lost 5 bases, V lost 4 bases, and 3 bases had no gene match. CDR1 SGHRS and CDR2 YFSETQ come from the germline V gene. The CDR3 extends over 14 amino acids.